The rows below give T cell receptor beta chains drawn from one sample of a study of blood T cell repertoires in COVID-19. TCRdb keeps only in-frame clones here, not all; method: immunoSEQ multiplex PCR. The sample shows 40,000 to 50,000 clones, 88% of them seen only once. Sequenced: peripheral blood. These receptors all stem from a human donor in a cohort sampled during active COVID-19. The CDR3 runs from the conserved cysteine through the conserved F or W. The D gene is left open where the match is weak. Expanded clones are given a class, and other clones once, few, many or no size at all.

d_call	clone_size	v_call	j_call	cdr3_nt	cdr3_aa
TRBD1	.	TRBV15	TRBJ2-2	TGTGCCACCAGCAGAGGCCCCCGGGACAGGGTTTATTCGGATACCTTCGGGGAGCTGTTTTTT	CATSRGPRDRVYSDTFGELFF
.	.	TRBV14	TRBJ2-5	TGTGCCAGCAGCCCTCGAACGGACCAAGAGACCCAGTACTTC	CASSPRTDQETQYF
.	.	TRBV28	TRBJ1-2	TGTGCCACCACGATAATACAGGATGGTCATGGCTACACCTTC	CATTIIQDGHGYTF
TRBD1	.	TRBV14	TRBJ1-1	TGTGCCAGCAGCCCCCGGGAGGGACAGGGTATCACTGAAGCTTTCTTT	CASSPREGQGITEAFF
TRBD2	.	TRBV3-1/TRBV3-2	TRBJ2-5	TGTGCCAGCAGCCAAGCCTTAGCGGGAGGCCGAGAGACCCAGTACTTC	CASSQALAGGRETQYF
.	medium-sized	TRBV6-1	TRBJ1-1	TGTGCCAGCAGTGACAGTGAGAACACTGAAGCTTTCTTT	CASSDSENTEAFF
TRBD2	.	TRBV6-2/TRBV6-3	TRBJ2-5	TGTGCCAGCAGTTACATCACGTCGGTAGCCTTGGGGGGGGAGACCCAGTACTTC	CASSYITSVALGGETQYF
.	.	TRBV28	TRBJ2-5	TGTGCCAGCAGTAGGAACGGGGTTGACAACCAAGAGACCCAGTACTTC	CASSRNGVDNQETQYF
.	.	TRBV11-2	TRBJ2-7	TGTGCCAGCAGCCCTCCGGACAGGGAGGGTTACGAGCAGTACTTC	CASSPPDREGYEQYF
.	.	TRBV3-1/TRBV3-2	TRBJ1-2	TGTGCCAGCAGCCAATCCGGGAACCCCAACACCTATGGCTACACCTTC	CASSQSGNPNTYGYTF
.	.	TRBV3-1/TRBV3-2	TRBJ2-7	TGTGCCAGCAGTACTCGGGGGTCCTACGAGCAGTACTTC	CASSTRGSYEQYF
.	.	TRBV19	TRBJ2-3	TGTGCCAGCACCGGAGGGGTCACAGATACGCAGTATTTT	CASTGGVTDTQYF
TRBD1	once	TRBV7-9	TRBJ1-1	TGTGCCAGCAGCCCAAAAGAGACAGGGAATTACATCTCTGAAGCTTTCTTT	CASSPKETGNYISEAFF
.	.	TRBV7-8	TRBJ1-2	TGTGCCAGCAGCTCCCAGATGGGAGGGGCTCGGTATGGCTACACCTTC	CASSSQMGGARYGYTF
TRBD1	once	TRBV27	TRBJ1-1	TGTGCCAGCAGTTTTTCTCCTATCCTATCGGACAGGGGGCGACGCTCGAACACTGAAGCTTTCTTT	CASSFSPILSDRGRRSNTEAFF
TRBD1	.	TRBV10-1	TRBJ1-2	TGCGCCAGCCTCCGGGACAGTATTACTGGCTACACCTTC	CASLRDSITGYTF
TRBD1	few	TRBV5-1	TRBJ1-1	TGCGCCAGCAGCTTGGGAGGACAGGCCACTGAAGCTTTCTTT	CASSLGGQATEAFF
.	.	TRBV3-1/TRBV3-2	TRBJ2-5	TGTGCCAGCAGCGCAGAGGCGGGTAGGGAGACCCAGTACTTC	CASSAEAGRETQYF
.	.	TRBV4-1	TRBJ1-1	TGCGCCAGCAGCCAGAGCGGGGAAGGGGGTCGCACTGAAGCTTTCTTT	CASSQSGEGGRTEAFF
.	.	TRBV19	TRBJ1-5	TGTGCCAGTAGTATATCGCAGGGCAATCAGCCCCAGCATTTT	CASSISQGNQPQHF
TRBD1	.	TRBV6-1	TRBJ1-6	TGTGCCAGCAGTGAATGGGGACAGGAGCTCTCCTATAATTCACCCCTCCACTTT	CASSEWGQELSYNSPLHF
.	.	TRBV27	TRBJ2-1	TGTGCCAGCAGTTTATCGGTCGGTAGTTTTTCCGATGAGCAGTTCTTC	CASSLSVGSFSDEQFF
.	.	TRBV25-1	TRBJ2-1	TGTGCCAGCAGTTCTTACAATGAGCAGTTCTTC	CASSSYNEQFF
TRBD1	.	TRBV5-5	TRBJ1-2	TGTGCCAGCAGCGATACGTGGACAGGGGACTATGGCTACACCTTC	CASSDTWTGDYGYTF
.	.	TRBV6-5	TRBJ2-3	TGTGCCAGCAGTTACTCGGGGGCGACAGATACGCAGTATTTT	CASSYSGATDTQYF
TRBD1	.	TRBV12-5	TRBJ1-3	TGTGCTAGTGGTCCCGGACAGGGGGCATCTGGAAACACCATATATTTT	CASGPGQGASGNTIYF